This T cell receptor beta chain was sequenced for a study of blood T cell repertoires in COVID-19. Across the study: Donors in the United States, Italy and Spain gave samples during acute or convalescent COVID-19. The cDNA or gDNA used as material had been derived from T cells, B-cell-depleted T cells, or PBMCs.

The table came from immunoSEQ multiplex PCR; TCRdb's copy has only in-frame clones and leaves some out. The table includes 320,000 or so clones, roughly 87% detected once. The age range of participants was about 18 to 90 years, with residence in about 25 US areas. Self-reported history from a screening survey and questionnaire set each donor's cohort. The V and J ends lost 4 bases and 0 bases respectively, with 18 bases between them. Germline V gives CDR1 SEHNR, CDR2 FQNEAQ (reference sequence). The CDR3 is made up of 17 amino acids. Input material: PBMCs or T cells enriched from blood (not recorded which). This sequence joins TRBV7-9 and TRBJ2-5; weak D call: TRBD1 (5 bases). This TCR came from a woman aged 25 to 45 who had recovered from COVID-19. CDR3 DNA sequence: TGTGCCAGCAGCTCACTCAGGGCAGGGCTGTACCAAGAGACCCAGTACTTC. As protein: CASSSLRAGLYQETQYF.